The subject of this entry is one T cell receptor (beta chain). The antigen remains undetermined. The CDR3 spans 12 residues. V shed 7 bases and J 7 bases; nucleotides not matched to a gene: 6. Germline V gene data show CDR1 as SEHNR and CDR2 as FQNEAQ (reference sequence). These data come from a study of cytomegalovirus exposure and HLA in healthy donors. Findings and caveats of the study: As was reported, the classifier diagnosed cytomegalovirus status with high specificity and sensitivity.

The assay was immunoSEQ multiplex PCR, and TCRdb's table has in-frame clones only and misses some. The sample contains more than 120,000 clones, more than 75% of which appear only once. The chain carries TRBV7-9 and TRBJ2-7, with 8 bases aligning to TRBD2. This sequence originates from a man aged 18 to 30 in good health and CMV-seropositive. Input material: PBMCs. CDR3 nucleotide sequence: TGTGCCAGCAACGACGGACTAGCTGAGCAGTACTTC. Translation gives CASNDGLAEQYF.